In its sample, the clone carrying this T cell receptor (beta chain) was seen once. The CDR3 sequence is 16 residues long. The germline V gene encodes CDR1 DFQATT and CDR2 SNEGSKA (reference sequence). Trimming cost V 3 bases and J 6 bases; bases outside gene matches: 8. The data originate from a study of blood T cell repertoires in COVID-19. Per the original methods: Amplification from reference gene primers served as the basis for estimated nucleated cell counts. The repertoire was sequenced with immunoSEQ multiplex PCR; TCRdb's copy has only in-frame clones and lacks some. V and J calls and clone size are copied from that table; D and trimming were computed from the DNA. This sample has approximately 150,000 clones, with 87% found just once.

The chain joins TRBV20-1 to TRBJ1-6; 10 bases are a match to TRBD1. This clonotype originated in a human donor in a cohort sampled during active COVID-19. Sequencing used peripheral blood. Written as DNA, the CDR3 is TGCAGTGCTAGTCTGACAGGGGGCGCCCTTAATTCACCCCTCCACTTT. Protein: CSASLTGGALNSPLHF.